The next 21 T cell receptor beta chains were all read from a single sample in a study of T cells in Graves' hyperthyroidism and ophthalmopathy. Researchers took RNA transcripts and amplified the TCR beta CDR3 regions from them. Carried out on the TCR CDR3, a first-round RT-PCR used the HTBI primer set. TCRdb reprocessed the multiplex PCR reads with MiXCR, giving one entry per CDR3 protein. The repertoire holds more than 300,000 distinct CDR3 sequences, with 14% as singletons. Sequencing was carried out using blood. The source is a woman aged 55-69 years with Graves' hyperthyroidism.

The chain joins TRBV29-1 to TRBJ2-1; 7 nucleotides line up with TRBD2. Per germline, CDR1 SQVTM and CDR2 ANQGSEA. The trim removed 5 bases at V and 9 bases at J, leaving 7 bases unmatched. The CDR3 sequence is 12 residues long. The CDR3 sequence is CSVRTSFREQFF. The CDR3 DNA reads TGCAGCGTTCGGACTAGTTTTCGTGAGCAGTTCTTC.

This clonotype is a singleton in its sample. The CDR3 sequence: CASSLWRDSEQFF. The CDR3 coding sequence is TGTGCCAGCAGTTTATGGCGGGATAGTGAGCAGTTCTTC. This sequence joins TRBV12-3 or TRBV12-4 and TRBJ2-1; a possible D gene is TRBD2 (6 bases). The CDR3 extends over 13 amino acids. With 2 bases removed from V and 9 bases from J, the gap between germline ends came to 11 bases.

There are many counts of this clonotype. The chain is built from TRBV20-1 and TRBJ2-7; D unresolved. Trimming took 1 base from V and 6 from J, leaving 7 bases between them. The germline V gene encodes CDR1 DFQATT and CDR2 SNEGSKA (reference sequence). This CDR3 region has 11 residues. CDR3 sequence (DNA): TGCAGTGCTAGAGCTGGGTCCGAGCAGTACTTC. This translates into CSARAGSEQYF.

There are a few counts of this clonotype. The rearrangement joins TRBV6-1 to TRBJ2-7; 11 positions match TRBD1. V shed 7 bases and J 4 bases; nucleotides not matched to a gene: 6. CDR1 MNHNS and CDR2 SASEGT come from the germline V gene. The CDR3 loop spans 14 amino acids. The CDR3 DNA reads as TGTGCCAGCACCGGACAGGGGGCTTGGTACGAGCAGTACTTC. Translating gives CASTGQGAWYEQYF.

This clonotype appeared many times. This CDR3 is CASSLGGSGQYEQYF. The CDR3 DNA sequence: TGTGCCAGCAGCTTAGGCGGTAGCGGGCAGTACGAGCAGTACTTC. The chain couples TRBV7-2 to TRBJ2-7; TRBD2 matches 7 bases. V lost 1 base, J lost 4 bases, and 7 bases stayed unmatched. This CDR3 region has 15 residues. The V gene's germline CDR1 is SGHTA and CDR2 FQGNSA.

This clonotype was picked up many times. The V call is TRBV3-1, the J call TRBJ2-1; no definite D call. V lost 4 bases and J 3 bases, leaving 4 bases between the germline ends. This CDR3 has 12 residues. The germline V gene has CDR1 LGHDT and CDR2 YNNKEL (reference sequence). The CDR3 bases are TGTGCCAGCAGCCCCGGCTACAATGAGCAGTTCTTC. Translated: CASSPGYNEQFF.

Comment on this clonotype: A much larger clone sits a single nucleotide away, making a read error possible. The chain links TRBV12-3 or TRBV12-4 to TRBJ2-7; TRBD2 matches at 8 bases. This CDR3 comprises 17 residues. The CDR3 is CASSLSLLAGNSYGQYF. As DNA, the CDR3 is TGTGCCAGCAGTTTAAGCCTCCTAGCGGGCAACTCCTACGGGCAGTACTTC.

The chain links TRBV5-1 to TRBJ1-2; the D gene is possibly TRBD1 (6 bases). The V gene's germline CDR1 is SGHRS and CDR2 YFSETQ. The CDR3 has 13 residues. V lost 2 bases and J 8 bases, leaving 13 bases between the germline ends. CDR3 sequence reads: CASSFEGGAGYTF. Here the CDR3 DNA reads TGCGCCAGCAGCTTTGAGGGGGGAGCAGGCTACACCTTC.

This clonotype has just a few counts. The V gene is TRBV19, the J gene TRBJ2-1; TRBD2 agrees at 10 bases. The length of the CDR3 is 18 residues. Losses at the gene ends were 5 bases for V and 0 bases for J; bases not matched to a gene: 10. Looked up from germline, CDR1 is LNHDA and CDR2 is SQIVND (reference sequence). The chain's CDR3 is CASSRPGLASSSYNEQFF. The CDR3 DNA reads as TGTGCCAGTAGTCGACCGGGACTAGCGTCCAGCTCCTACAATGAGCAGTTCTTC.

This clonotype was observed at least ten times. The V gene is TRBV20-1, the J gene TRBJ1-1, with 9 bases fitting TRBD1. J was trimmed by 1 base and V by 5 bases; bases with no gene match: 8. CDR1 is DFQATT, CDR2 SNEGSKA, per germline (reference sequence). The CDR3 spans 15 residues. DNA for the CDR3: TGCAGTGCTCCCGGGGACAGGGAGGGGAACACTGAAGCTTTCTTT. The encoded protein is CSAPGDREGNTEAFF.

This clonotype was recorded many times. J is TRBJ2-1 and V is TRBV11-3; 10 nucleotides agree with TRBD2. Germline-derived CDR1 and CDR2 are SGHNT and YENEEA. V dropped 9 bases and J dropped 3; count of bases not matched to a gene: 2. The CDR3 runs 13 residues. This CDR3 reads CASTSGVYNEQFF. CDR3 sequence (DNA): TGTGCCAGTACTAGCGGGGTCTACAATGAGCAGTTCTTC.

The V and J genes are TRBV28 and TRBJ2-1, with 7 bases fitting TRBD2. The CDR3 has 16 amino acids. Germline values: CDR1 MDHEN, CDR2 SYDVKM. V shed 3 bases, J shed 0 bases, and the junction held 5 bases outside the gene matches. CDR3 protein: CASSFPTSSSYNEQFF. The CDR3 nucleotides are TGTGCCAGCAGTTTCCCGACTAGCAGCTCCTACAATGAGCAGTTCTTC.

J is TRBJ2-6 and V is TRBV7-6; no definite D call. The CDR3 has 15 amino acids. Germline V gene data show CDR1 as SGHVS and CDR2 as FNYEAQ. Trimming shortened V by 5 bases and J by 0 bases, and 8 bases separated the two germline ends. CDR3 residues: CASSPSVSGANVLTF. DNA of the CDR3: TGTGCCAGCAGCCCCAGCGTCTCTGGGGCCAACGTCCTGACTTTC.

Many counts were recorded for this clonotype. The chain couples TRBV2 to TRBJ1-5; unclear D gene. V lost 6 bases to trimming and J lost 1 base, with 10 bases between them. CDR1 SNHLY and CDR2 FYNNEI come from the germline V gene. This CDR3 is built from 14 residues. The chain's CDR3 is CASSEGGSNQPQHF. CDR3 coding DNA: TGTGCCAGCAGCGAGGGAGGGAGCAATCAGCCCCAGCATTTT.

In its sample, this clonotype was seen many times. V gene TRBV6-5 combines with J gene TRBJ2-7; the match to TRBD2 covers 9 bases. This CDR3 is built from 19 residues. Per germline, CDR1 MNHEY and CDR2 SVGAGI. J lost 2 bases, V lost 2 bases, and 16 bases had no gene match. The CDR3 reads CASSYPRGVAGEETYEQYF. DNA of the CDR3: TGTGCCAGCAGTTACCCCCGAGGGGTAGCGGGAGAGGAGACCTACGAGCAGTACTTC.

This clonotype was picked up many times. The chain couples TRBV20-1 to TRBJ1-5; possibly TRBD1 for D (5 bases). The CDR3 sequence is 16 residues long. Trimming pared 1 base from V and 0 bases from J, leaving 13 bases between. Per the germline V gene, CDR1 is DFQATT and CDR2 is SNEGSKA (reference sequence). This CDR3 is CSARGGGSNSNQPQHF. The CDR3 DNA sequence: TGCAGTGCTAGAGGGGGGGGGAGCAATAGCAATCAGCCCCAGCATTTT.

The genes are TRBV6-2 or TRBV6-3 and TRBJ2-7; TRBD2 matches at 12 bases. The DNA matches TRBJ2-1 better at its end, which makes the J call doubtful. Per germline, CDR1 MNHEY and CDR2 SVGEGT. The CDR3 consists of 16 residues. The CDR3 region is CASSYAVLAGGHEQFF. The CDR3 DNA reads TGTGCCAGCAGTTACGCAGTCCTAGCGGGAGGGCACGAGCAGTTCTTC.

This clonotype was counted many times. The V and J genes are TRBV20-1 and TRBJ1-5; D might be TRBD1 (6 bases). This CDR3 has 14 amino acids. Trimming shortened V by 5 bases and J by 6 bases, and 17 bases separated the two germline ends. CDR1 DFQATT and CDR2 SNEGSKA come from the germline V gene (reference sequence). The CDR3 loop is CSAPTSGVGQPQHF. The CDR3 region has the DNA TGCAGTGCTCCGACGTCAGGGGTGGGTCAGCCCCAGCATTTT.

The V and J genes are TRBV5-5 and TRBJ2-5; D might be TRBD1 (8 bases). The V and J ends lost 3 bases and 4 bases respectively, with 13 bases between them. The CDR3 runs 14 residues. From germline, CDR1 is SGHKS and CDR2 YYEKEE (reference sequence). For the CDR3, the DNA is TGTGCCAGCAGCTACAGGGGGAGGGGAGAGACCCAGTACTTC. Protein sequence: CASSYRGRGETQYF.

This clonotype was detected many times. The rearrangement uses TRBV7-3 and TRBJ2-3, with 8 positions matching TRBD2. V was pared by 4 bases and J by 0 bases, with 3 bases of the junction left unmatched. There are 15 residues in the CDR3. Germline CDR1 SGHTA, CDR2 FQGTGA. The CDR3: CASSSGGLSTDTQYF. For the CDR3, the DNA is TGTGCCAGCAGCTCGGGGGGGCTAAGCACAGATACGCAGTATTTT.

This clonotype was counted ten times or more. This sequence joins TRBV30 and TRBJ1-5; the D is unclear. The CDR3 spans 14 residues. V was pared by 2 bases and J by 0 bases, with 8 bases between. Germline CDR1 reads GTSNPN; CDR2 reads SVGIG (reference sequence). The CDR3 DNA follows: TGTGCCTGGAGTCTTGGTAATAGCAATCAGCCCCAGCATTTT. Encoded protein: CAWSLGNSNQPQHF.